This T cell receptor (beta chain) was found in a study of somatic mutations in cytotoxic T cells in rheumatoid arthritis. As for this clone: As yet, its antigen is unknown.

Study observations and caveats: Patients with rheumatoid arthritis, but not healthy controls, had CD8+ clonality that increased with age. Some patients, about an eighth of the roughly 65, had a largest CD8+ clone that exceeded 20% of CD8+ cells. For CD8+ T-cell clonality, rheumatoid arthritis patients and age-matched healthy controls did not differ significantly.

Some clones are missing from TCRdb's copy, which holds only in-frame ones; the method was immunoSEQ multiplex PCR. In the table there are about 6,700 clones, approximately 77% of which are singletons. This CDR3 contains 15 residues. V was clipped by 1 base and J by 4 bases; unmatched bases: 4. The V gene's germline CDR1 is MGHRA and CDR2 YSYEKL. The chain is built from TRBV4-1 and TRBJ1-1; TRBD1 matches 9 bases. This clonotype originated in a woman aged 55-69 years in good health. The specimen was CD8+ T cells sorted from blood. The CDR3: CASSQGDREGTEAFF. The CDR3 nucleotides read TGCGCCAGCAGCCAAGGGGACAGGGAAGGCACTGAAGCTTTCTTT.